Sequencing of this T cell receptor (beta chain) was carried out in a study of cytomegalovirus exposure and HLA in healthy donors (dated by TCRdb to the late 2010s). At the level of the whole study: An earlier analysis of several hundred of the donors reported 276 Gb of sequence data and around 120 million unique TCR beta sequences from some 180 million T cells. Roughly 300 gigabases of sequencing data and roughly 90 million unique TCR sequences were included in an early release covering 550 to 800 HLA-typed donors. Of the roughly 400 genotyped donors, less than 90% were placed in the genetic ancestry cluster associated with self-reported Caucasian donors. The study aimed to test whether signatures of past pathogen exposure could be identified by cataloging public T cell receptors. Using immunosequencing, the study profiled T cell repertoires from roughly 650 subjects and related those repertoires to cytomegalovirus serostatus. A separate validation cohort of approximately 120 different subjects was used in addition to the roughly 620-subject first cohort. To predict cytomegalovirus infection status, the study combined high-throughput TCR immunosequencing, statistical association of individual TCRs with disease status, and machine learning. In a later analysis, previously published TCR beta repertoires from 666 donors were re-analyzed and high-resolution HLA genotyping was added so that TCR occurrence patterns could be studied. Rather than using new phenotypic data, the later analysis identified candidate immune exposures from TCR beta sequences and from how often those sequences occurred across donors. An earlier analysis of 500 to 650 of the donors applied high-throughput TCR beta sequencing to assess whether each TCR beta V gene segment acted as functional or pseudogenic. Donor age, sex, ethnicity and CMV serostatus were compiled together with the repertoire data. Genome-wide SNP genotypes for about 60% of the roughly 700 donors were used in a later genetic analysis, which treated that subset as a discovery cohort. All discovery cohort repertoires had been generated on a single sequencing platform. HLA typing covered class I and class II loci at four-digit resolution. The number of typed donors differed by locus: about 620-640 for A, B, C, DRB1 and DQB1; 500 to 550 for DQA1; about 600 for DPA1; and approximately 450 for DPB1. Five DR-DQ haplotypes were handled as single units for association and clustering because linkage in the cohort was strong. Among about 410 genotyped donors of the cohort, an average of about 220,000 unique TCR beta nucleotide sequences was sequenced per donor, of which about 19% were non-productive.

The receptor library was made with the immunoSEQ multiplex PCR assay. For the multiplex PCR, a mixture combining 60 forward primers for TCR Vbeta segments and 13 reverse primers for TCR Jbeta segments was used. The CDR3 region of rearranged TCR beta genes was amplified from genomic DNA by a multiplex PCR assay. Amplified TCR beta libraries were sequenced as 87-base-pair reads on the Illumina HiSeq System. In the authors' own workflow: In a later analysis, approximately 74 million unique TCR beta chains were counted across the roughly 610 repertoires, and approximately 11 million of these chains were shared by at least two donors. A nearest-neighbor algorithm error-corrected the raw reads and collapsed the reads into unique sequences, merging closely related sequences to remove PCR and sequencing errors. CDR3 sequences were aligned to IMGT reference sequences to assign V, D and J gene segments. For a sequence to be retained, a match of at least six nucleotides was required to both a V gene segment and a J gene segment. A rearrangement counted as productive if the CDR3 had no stop codons and remained in frame with V and J, and every other rearrangement counted as non-productive. CDR3 was defined by IMGT convention, running from the second conserved V-encoded cysteine to the conserved J-encoded phenylalanine. Sequences without an unambiguous match to a single V gene segment were excluded from the earlier analysis of about 640 of the donors. In an earlier analysis of approximately 500 of the donors, a V segment was called functional when productive rearrangements were above 56.7%, and segregating when the standard deviation between donors exceeded 5%. A statistical classification framework was built to diagnose cytomegalovirus status from the catalog of TCR beta chain sequences. A later analysis assigned V and J genes by comparing TCR nucleotide sequences with IMGT/GENE-DB human TR gene sequences. The TCRdist pipeline was used in a later analysis to assign CDR3 sequences and most-parsimonious VDJ recombination scenarios. A later analysis defined each TCR beta chain by its CDR3 amino acid sequence plus V-gene family, and excluded reads lacking a unique V-gene family. A later analysis removed several hundred highly shared, low-generation-probability nucleotide sequences to deal with suspected cross-contamination and a sequencing artifact. A later analysis calculated a clonal expansion index for each public chain from normalized within-repertoire ranks of inferred template counts. Generation probabilities in a later analysis came from a VDJ recombination model fitted to out-of-frame rearrangements, and those results were checked against IGoR. Hypergeometric tests were used in a later analysis to score TCR-TCR, TCR-HLA and TCR-CMV co-occurrence, with a repertoire-size bias correction applied to the TCR pairs. A later analysis estimated false discovery rates by permuting HLA or CMV assignments 20 times. A later analysis grouped co-occurring TCRs with DBSCAN, adding TCRdist sequence similarity when clustering within HLA-allele-positive subsets. Repertoires with fewer than 30,000 or more than 120,000 public chains were left out of co-occurrence clustering, as were about five repertoires with anomalous nucleotide sharing. Held by TCRdb, this immuneACCESS table contains in-frame sequences only and omits some clones. Under half of the omission traces to an unresolved V gene where checked; the cause of the rest is unknown. V and J calls and clone size follow that table, whereas D and trimming were derived from the DNA. Present in this sample are about 100,000 clones, 70% to 80% of which were seen just once. 4.1% of the sample is held by the ten biggest clonotypes.

The cohort was made up of about 670 healthy bone marrow donors. At the time of sampling, all cohort members were nominally healthy, though unrecorded immune exposures were likely present. The donor tested CMV seropositive, placing the donor among the 250 to 300 seropositive members of the cohort. Every donor gave a peripheral blood sample, and the peripheral blood mononuclear cells from that sample were used for TCR beta sequencing. The Qiagen DNeasy Blood Extraction Kit was used to extract genomic DNA from the blood cell samples. Remarks on this clone: Its antigen is currently not known. Within one base of it there is no much larger clone, and no base qualities were kept.

What the work shows at the level of the full study, not this receptor alone: According to a later analysis, TCR association rates differed among HLA loci, with DRB1 alleles showing the most associated TCRs and HLA-C alleles showing the fewest. Because the 87-base-pair reads could not distinguish some IMGT-functional V segments, including TRBV6-2 and TRBV6-3, those segments were excluded. Three of the identified cytomegalovirus-associated TCR beta chains were confirmed in vitro to be specific for cytomegalovirus antigens. Because counts were too low, about 18 rarely observed V segments, including chromosome 9 orphons, were excluded from the earlier analysis of about 500 of the donors. The study gave a list of 150 to 200 TCR beta chains associated with cytomegalovirus. When HLA alleles, especially DR and DQ, strongly co-occurred, attributing TCR associations to individual alleles was difficult. According to a later analysis, most CMV-associated TCR beta chains appeared to be HLA-restricted, and the HLA associations seemed to be driven largely by CMV exposure. The cohort was sequenced for TCR beta chains only, and without alpha or paired-chain data the features that could be detected were limited. While some public TCRs were present in many individuals, most TCR sequences turned up only very rarely across donors. Roughly uniform sequencing depth across donors was assumed in presence/absence analyses, although this assumption may not hold. A later analysis reported that several top co-occurrence clusters appeared linked to parvovirus B19, influenza, CMV and Epstein-Barr virus. In a later analysis, HLA-associated TCR beta chains were found to be more clonally expanded and to have lower generation probabilities than equally common non-associated chains. An earlier analysis of around 540 of the donors showed that most TCR beta V segments appeared in productive rearrangements either about 90% or about 30% of the time, which broadly matched IMGT annotations. Because HLA typing was missing for some donors at each locus, association tests included only the typed subset. In a later genetic analysis, fewer N-insertions in productive TCRs were reported among donors in an Asian-associated ancestry cluster than the roughly 710-donor mean. A cluster of highly shared sequence variants was judged likely to be a technical artifact of the sequencing pipeline. According to the authors, the approach could potentially be generalized to other disease states and immunological phenotypes. The classifier was reported to diagnose cytomegalovirus status with high specificity and sensitivity in both the original and validation cohorts. A later genetic analysis associated a missense DCLRE1C variant with V-gene and J-gene trimming of TCR beta chains, and an independent cohort replicated the association. Linkage disequilibrium might explain the correlated functional status among segregating V segments, but an unknown experimental factor could not be ruled out. A further reported finding was that TCR beta sequences accurately predicted the HLA-A and HLA-B alleles for most subjects in the first cohort. A later analysis associated about 16,000 TCR beta sequences with specific HLA alleles at a false discovery rate of 0.05. Immune exposure information for the cohort was limited to CMV serostatus.

The CDR3 measures 18 amino acids from cysteine to phenylalanine. CDR3 DNA only is kept here, 54 bases in frame from base 1. From V the trimming removes 4 bases and from J it removes 8 bases, while the gene matches leave 17 bases of the junction unaccounted for. Looking up the germline V gene yields CDR1 SGHDT and CDR2 YYEEEE. This TCR derives from a female donor in good health and CMV-seropositive. The chain links TRBV5-6 with TRBJ1-4; 10 central nucleotides agree with TRBD1. Sequencing was performed on PBMCs. Read as DNA, the sequence is TGTGCCAGCAGCGTAGGCCGGGACAGGGGCGTTTTTTTGGAAAAACTGTTTTTT. It codes for CASSVGRDRGVFLEKLFF. Supplemented by the reference TRBV5-6 and TRBJ1-4 proteins around the CDR3, the complete variable domain is DAGVTQSPTHLIKTRGQQVTLRCSPKSGHDTVSWYQQALGQGPQFIFQYYEEEERQRGNFPDRFSGHQFPNYSSELNVNALLLGDSALYLCASSVGRDRGVFLEKLFFGSGTQLSVL.